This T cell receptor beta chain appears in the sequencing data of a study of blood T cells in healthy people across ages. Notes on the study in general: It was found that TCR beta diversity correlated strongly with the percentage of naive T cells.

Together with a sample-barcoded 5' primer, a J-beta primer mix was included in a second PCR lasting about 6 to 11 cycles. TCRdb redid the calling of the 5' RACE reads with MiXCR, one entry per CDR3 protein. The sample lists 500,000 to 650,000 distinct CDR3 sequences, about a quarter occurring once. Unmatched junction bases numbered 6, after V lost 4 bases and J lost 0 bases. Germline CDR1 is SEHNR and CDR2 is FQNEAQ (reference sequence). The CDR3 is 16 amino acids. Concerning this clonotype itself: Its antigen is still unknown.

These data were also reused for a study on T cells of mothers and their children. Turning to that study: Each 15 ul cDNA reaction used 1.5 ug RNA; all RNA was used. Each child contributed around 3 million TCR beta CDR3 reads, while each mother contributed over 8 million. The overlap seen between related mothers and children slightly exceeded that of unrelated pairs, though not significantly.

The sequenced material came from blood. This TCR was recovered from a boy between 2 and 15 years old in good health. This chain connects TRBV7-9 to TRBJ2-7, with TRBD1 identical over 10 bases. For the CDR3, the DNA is TGTGCCAGCAGCTCAATCGGGACAGGGGCCTCCTACGAGCAGTACTTC. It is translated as CASSSIGTGASYEQYF. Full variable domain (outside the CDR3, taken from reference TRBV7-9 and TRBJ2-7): DTGVSQNPRHKITKRGQNVTFRCDPISEHNRLYWYRQTLGQGPEFLTYFQNEAQLEKSRLLSDRFSAERPKGSFSTLEIQRTEQGDSAMYLCASSSIGTGASYEQYFGPGTRLTVT.